Listed below are T cell receptor beta chains from one sample, sequenced in a study of T cell changes during pregnancy in multiple sclerosis. This table comes from immunoSEQ multiplex PCR, and its TCRdb copy is limited to in-frame clones, with some not included. The sample comprises some 80,000 clones, approximately 93% of which are singletons, and about 0.13% rests with the top ten. The source material was CD4+ T cells from peripheral blood mononuclear cells, sampled after pregnancy. All receptors come from a female donor with multiple sclerosis, enrolled in a pregnancy study. Each CDR3 is given with its conserved first and last residue. The D gene is left open where the match is weak.

cdr3_aa v_call d_call
CASSPLTGDSGANVLTF TRBV18 TRBD1
CASSDAPPGGTGYEQYF TRBV2 NA
CASSLSYSYNEQFF TRBV27 NA
CASSPLLDSTDTQYF TRBV28 NA
CASSQINLVSSDEQYF TRBV4-1 NA
CASKAQGNSYGYTF TRBV19 NA
CASRDYIGYGYTF TRBV2 NA
CASRTERGGTGTEAFF TRBV7-9 NA
CASSYLGGQAWSPLHF TRBV6-5 TRBD1
CASSYSAASNEQFF TRBV6-6 NA
CASSPVVGAGMEQYF TRBV5-6 NA
CASSFEDRLRYGYTF TRBV28 NA
CASSEGGGWGGNTIYF TRBV2 NA
CASSQETSGRSRGEQFF TRBV4-3 TRBD2
CASSRYEAGEEWGNEQFF TRBV4-3 TRBD2
CASRPQGAEGYTF TRBV19 TRBD1
CASSSDRVYQPQHF TRBV28 TRBD1
CSVPLAGVTDTQYF TRBV29-1 TRBD2
CASSAVRGRNEQFF TRBV2 NA
CASSIATSNEQFF TRBV19 NA
CASSLLGLMRGYTF TRBV5-6 NA
CASSLYGGGTEAFF TRBV7-2 NA
CASRGGNQPQHF TRBV6-1 NA
CASSSSGTLLTDTQYF TRBV5-4 NA
CASTGTTGGKPAYNEQFF TRBV7-9 TRBD1
CASSLGPPGRNEKLFF TRBV7-2 NA
CASSSFGTAYEQYF TRBV5-1 TRBD1
CASSTLRGQGVQPQHF TRBV27 TRBD1
CASSASGRLYEQYF TRBV10-2 TRBD2
CASSPRTGGAGTEAFF TRBV19 TRBD1
CASTGGRGSYNEQFF TRBV6-5 NA
CASSLGRGGYEQYF TRBV7-9 NA
CASSQEMNSNYEQYF TRBV4-3 NA
CASSLSRDRGYEQYF TRBV13 TRBD1
CASSQGQGINNEQFF TRBV4-2 TRBD1
CASSLGVLGGNEQYF TRBV13 TRBD1
CASSPSRMNTGELFF TRBV7-2 NA
CATSRVEAGRDYEQYF TRBV15 TRBD2
CASSLGTGFYNEQFF TRBV19 TRBD1
CASSPGQPNTGELFF TRBV5-1 TRBD1
CAINRQGANTEAFF TRBV10-3 TRBD1
CASSPDRGVNLYSNQPQHF TRBV27 TRBD1
CASSSTGSHGYTF TRBV11-2 NA
CASHGGYGYTF TRBV6-5 NA
CASSIARGQQETQYF TRBV19 TRBD1
CATSSLGEQFF TRBV15 NA
CASSQHGLAGVEAYNEQFF TRBV4-2 TRBD2
CASRAGDRDYEQYF TRBV19 TRBD1
CASSGRGGNTGELFF TRBV19 TRBD2
CASSPGTGPTDTQYF TRBV18 NA
CASSIIGSYNEQFF TRBV19 NA